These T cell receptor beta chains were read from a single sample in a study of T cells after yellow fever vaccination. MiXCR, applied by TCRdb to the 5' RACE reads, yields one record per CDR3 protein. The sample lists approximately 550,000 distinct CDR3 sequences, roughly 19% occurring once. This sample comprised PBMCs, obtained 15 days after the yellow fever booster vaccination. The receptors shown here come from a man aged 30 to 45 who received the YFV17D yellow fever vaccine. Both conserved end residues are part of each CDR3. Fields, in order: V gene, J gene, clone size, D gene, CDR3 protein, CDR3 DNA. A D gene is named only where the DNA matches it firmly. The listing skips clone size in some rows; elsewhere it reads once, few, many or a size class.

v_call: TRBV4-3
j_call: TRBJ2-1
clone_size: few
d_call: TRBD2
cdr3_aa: CASSQGLAKNNEQFF
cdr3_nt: TGCGCCAGCAGCCAGGGACTAGCGAAAAACAATGAGCAGTTCTTC

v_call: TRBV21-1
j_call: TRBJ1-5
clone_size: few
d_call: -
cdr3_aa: CASSKAEDREENQPQHF
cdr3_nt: TGTGCCAGCAGCAAAGCGGAAGACAGGGAAGAAAATCAGCCCCAGCATTTT

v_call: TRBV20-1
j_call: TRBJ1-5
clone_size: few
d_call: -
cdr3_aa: CSARESNQPQHF
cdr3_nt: TGCAGTGCTAGAGAGTCAAATCAGCCCCAGCATTTT

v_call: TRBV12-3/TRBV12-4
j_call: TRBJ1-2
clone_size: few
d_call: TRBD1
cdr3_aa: CASTPSRTGDGYTF
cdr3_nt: TGTGCCAGCACTCCCTCCCGGACAGGGGATGGCTACACCTTC

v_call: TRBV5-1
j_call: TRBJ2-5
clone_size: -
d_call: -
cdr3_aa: CASSLGSRILKETQYF
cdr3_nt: TGCGCCAGCAGCTTGGGATCCCGTATCCTAAAAGAGACCCAGTACTTC

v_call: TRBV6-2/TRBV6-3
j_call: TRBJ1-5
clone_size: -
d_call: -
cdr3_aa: CASSYRDNSNQPQHF
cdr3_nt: TGTGCCAGCAGTTATCGCGACAATAGCAATCAGCCCCAGCATTTT

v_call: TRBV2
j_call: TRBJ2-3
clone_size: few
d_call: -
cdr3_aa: CASSVEKGYTQYF
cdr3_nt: TGTGCCAGCTCCGTGGAGAAGGGATATACGCAGTATTTT

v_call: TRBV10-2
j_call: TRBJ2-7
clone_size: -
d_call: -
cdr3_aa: CASSVSGKGYEQYF
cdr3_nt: TGCGCCAGCAGTGTTTCAGGAAAGGGCTACGAGCAGTACTTC

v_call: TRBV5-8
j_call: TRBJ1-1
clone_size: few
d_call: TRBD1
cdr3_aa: CASSLAQGHTEAFF
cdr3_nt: TGTGCCAGCAGCTTGGCACAGGGGCACACTGAAGCTTTCTTT

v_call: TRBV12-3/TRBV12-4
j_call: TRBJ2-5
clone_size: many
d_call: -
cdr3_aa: CASSLWGAETQYF
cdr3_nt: TGTGCCAGCAGTTTATGGGGGGCGGAGACCCAGTACTTC

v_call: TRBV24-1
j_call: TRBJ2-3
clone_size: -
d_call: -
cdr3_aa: CATTPTTGADTQYF
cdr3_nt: TGTGCCACCACACCTACGACGGGGGCAGATACGCAGTATTTT

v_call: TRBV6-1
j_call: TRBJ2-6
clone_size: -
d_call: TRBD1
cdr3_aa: CASTQGASGANVLTF
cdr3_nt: TGTGCCAGCACCCAGGGGGCTTCAGGGGCCAACGTCCTGACTTTC

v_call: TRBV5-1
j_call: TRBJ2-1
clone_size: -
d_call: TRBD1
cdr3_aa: CASSGGQAYNEQFF
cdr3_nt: TGCGCCAGCAGCGGGGGACAGGCTTACAATGAGCAGTTCTTC

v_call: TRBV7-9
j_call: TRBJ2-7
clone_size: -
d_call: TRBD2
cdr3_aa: CATGRGSYEQYF
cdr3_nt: TGTGCCACCGGGAGGGGGTCCTACGAGCAGTACTTC

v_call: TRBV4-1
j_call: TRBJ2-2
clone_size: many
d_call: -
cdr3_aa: CASSQEEGGTGELFF
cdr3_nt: TGCGCCAGCAGCCAGGAGGAGGGGGGGACCGGGGAGCTGTTTTTT

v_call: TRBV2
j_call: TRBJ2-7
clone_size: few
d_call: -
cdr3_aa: CASRYSYEQYF
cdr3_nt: TGTGCCAGCAGATATTCCTACGAGCAGTACTTC

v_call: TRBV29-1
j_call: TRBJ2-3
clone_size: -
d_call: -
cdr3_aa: CSVNPGGTDTQYF
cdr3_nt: TGCAGCGTGAATCCTGGGGGCACAGATACGCAGTATTTT

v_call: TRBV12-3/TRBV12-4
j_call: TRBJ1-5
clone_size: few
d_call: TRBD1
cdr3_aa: CASSSGQGIGRNQPQHF
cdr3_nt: TGTGCCAGCAGCTCGGGACAGGGTATCGGACGGAATCAGCCCCAGCATTTT

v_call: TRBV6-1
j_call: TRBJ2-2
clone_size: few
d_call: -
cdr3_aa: CASTLLQGTGELFF
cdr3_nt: TGTGCCAGCACCCTATTACAGGGCACCGGGGAGCTGTTTTTT

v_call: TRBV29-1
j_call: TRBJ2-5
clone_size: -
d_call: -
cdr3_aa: CSAGMGLETQYF
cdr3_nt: TGCAGCGCGGGGATGGGGTTGGAGACCCAGTACTTC

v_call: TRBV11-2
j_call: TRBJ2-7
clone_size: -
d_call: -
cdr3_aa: CASSLDWVRSYEQYF
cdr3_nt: TGTGCCAGCAGCTTAGATTGGGTTAGGAGCTACGAGCAGTACTTC

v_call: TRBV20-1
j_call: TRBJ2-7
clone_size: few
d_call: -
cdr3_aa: CSARGLLRGSYEQYF
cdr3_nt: TGCAGTGCTAGAGGTCTGTTAAGGGGCAGCTACGAGCAGTACTTC

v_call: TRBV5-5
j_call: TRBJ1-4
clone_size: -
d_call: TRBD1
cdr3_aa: CASSPDRPAANEKLFF
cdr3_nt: TGTGCCAGCAGCCCGGACAGGCCAGCAGCTAATGAAAAACTGTTTTTT